These T cell receptor beta chains were read from a single sample in a study of beta chain features in type 1 diabetes. Generated by immunoSEQ multiplex PCR, the TCRdb table keeps only in-frame clones and is missing some. The sample yields 130,000 or so clones, approximately 9% seen once. The sequencing input was central memory CD4+ T cells from blood. The source of these receptors is a man aged 30 to 39 with type 1 diabetes. The CDR3 runs from the conserved cysteine through the conserved F or W. D genes are given only for firm matches. Clone size is given for some rows only: seen once, a few or many times, or a class if the clone is expanded.

abundance	d_gene	v_gene	j_gene	CDR3aa	CDR3nt
.	.	TRBV28	TRBJ1-1	CASSLRGYTEAFF	TGTGCCAGCAGTCTGCGAGGGTACACTGAAGCTTTCTTT
.	.	TRBV6-4	TRBJ1-1	CASTVGSGTEAFF	TGTGCCAGTACCGTGGGCAGTGGGACTGAAGCTTTCTTT
.	.	TRBV9	TRBJ1-5	CASSVSGHNNQPQHF	TGTGCCAGCAGCGTATCGGGACACAACAATCAGCCCCAGCATTTT
.	.	TRBV20-1	TRBJ2-7	CSASAYSEQYF	TGCAGTGCTTCCGCCTATTCCGAGCAGTACTTC
few	.	TRBV18	TRBJ1-2	CASSPEQTGYGYTF	TGTGCCAGCTCACCCGAACAGACAGGTTATGGCTACACCTTC
.	.	TRBV7-3	TRBJ1-1	CASSAQGGITEAFF	TGTGCCAGCAGCGCCCAAGGAGGTATCACTGAAGCTTTCTTT
.	.	TRBV9	TRBJ2-2	CASSVASPNTGELFF	TGTGCCAGCAGCGTAGCTAGCCCCAACACCGGGGAGCTGTTTTTT
few	.	TRBV7-2	TRBJ2-3	CASSSFGEGTDTQYF	TGTGCCAGCAGCTCGTTCGGGGAGGGCACAGATACGCAGTATTTT
.	TRBD1	TRBV6-6	TRBJ2-5	CASRDRGLLGTQYF	TGTGCCAGCAGAGACAGGGGATTACTTGGGACCCAGTACTTC
.	.	TRBV2	TRBJ1-2	CASSGVGGNYGYTF	TGTGCCAGCAGTGGGGTAGGAGGTAACTATGGCTACACCTTC
.	.	TRBV7-6	TRBJ2-2	CASSLFSNTGELFF	TGTGCCAGCAGCTTATTCTCGAACACCGGGGAGCTGTTTTTT
few	.	TRBV18	TRBJ2-7	CASSPSTGSYEQYF	TGTGCCAGCTCACCAAGCACAGGATCCTACGAGCAGTACTTC
.	TRBD2	TRBV5-1	TRBJ2-1	CASSPEGLAGVGEQFF	TGCGCCAGCAGCCCCGAGGGACTAGCGGGGGTAGGGGAGCAGTTCTTC
.	.	TRBV6-4	TRBJ1-1	CASSEEQNTEAFF	TGTGCCAGCAGTGAGGAGCAGAACACTGAAGCTTTCTTT
.	TRBD1	TRBV23-1	TRBJ1-1	CASSQGPPGGDREAFF	TGCGCCAGCAGTCAAGGCCCCCCAGGGGGAGACCGTGAAGCTTTCTTT
few	.	TRBV7-7	TRBJ2-5	CASSLQVGETQYF	TGTGCTAGCAGCTTACAGGTGGGAGAGACCCAGTACTTC
few	.	TRBV2	TRBJ2-1	CASRGGGAGEQFF	TGTGCCAGCAGGGGAGGAGGAGCTGGTGAGCAGTTCTTC
few	TRBD1	TRBV28	TRBJ1-6	CASTAQGAGDSPLHF	TGTGCCAGCACCGCACAGGGGGCGGGGGACTCACCCCTCCACTTT
few	TRBD2	TRBV11-2	TRBJ2-7	CASSFGTSGGLFSYEQYF	TGTGCCAGCAGCTTCGGGACTAGCGGGGGACTCTTCTCCTACGAGCAGTACTTC
.	TRBD1	TRBV11-2	TRBJ2-1	CASSLVTGTGGYNEQFF	TGTGCCAGCAGCTTAGTCACCGGGACAGGGGGATACAATGAGCAGTTCTTC
.	.	TRBV7-8	TRBJ1-4	CASSLSGKEKLFF	TGTGCCAGCAGCTTATCAGGGAAGGAAAAACTGTTTTTT
.	TRBD2	TRBV6-5	TRBJ2-3	CASSYSPASGGNTQYF	TGTGCCAGCAGTTATTCACCGGCTAGCGGGGGGAATACGCAGTATTTT
few	TRBD1	TRBV28	TRBJ1-6	CASKDEGARNSPLHF	TGTGCCAGCAAGGATGAGGGGGCGCGGAATTCACCCCTCCACTTT
.	.	TRBV5-1	TRBJ1-1	CASSPAGPENTEAFF	TGCGCCAGCAGCCCAGCAGGGCCAGAGAACACTGAAGCTTTCTTT
few	.	TRBV5-1	TRBJ1-1	CASSLDGGTEAFF	TGCGCCAGCAGCTTGGACGGGGGCACTGAAGCTTTCTTT
few	TRBD1	TRBV12-5	TRBJ1-1	CASGLQIPGQLNTEAFF	TGTGCTAGTGGTTTGCAGATTCCGGGACAGTTGAACACTGAAGCTTTCTTT
.	TRBD2	TRBV27	TRBJ2-7	CASVSWLAGSRQYF	TGTGCCAGCGTCTCATGGCTAGCGGGGTCGAGGCAGTACTTC
few	.	TRBV9	TRBJ1-5	CASSVGGYQPQHF	TGTGCCAGCAGCGTAGGGGGCTATCAGCCCCAGCATTTT
few	.	TRBV14	TRBJ2-3	CASSQADLRDTQYF	TGTGCCAGCAGCCAAGCGGACTTGCGAGATACGCAGTATTTT
few	TRBD1	TRBV10-3	TRBJ1-2	CAISEGLGQGYGYTF	TGTGCCATCAGTGAGGGATTGGGACAGGGCTATGGCTACACCTTC
few	.	TRBV4-2	TRBJ2-5	CASSQDTGPRGETQYF	TGTGCCAGCAGCCAAGATACGGGCCCACGGGGGGAGACCCAGTACTTC
many	.	TRBV2	TRBJ1-2	CASSQMGHGYTF	TGTGCCAGCAGTCAAATGGGCCATGGCTACACCTTC
few	TRBD2	TRBV5-1	TRBJ2-1	CASSLGLAGLYNEQFF	TGCGCCAGCAGCTTGGGACTAGCGGGGCTATACAATGAGCAGTTCTTC
.	TRBD2	TRBV18	TRBJ2-2	CASSPRTSGLDGELFF	TGTGCCAGCTCACCACGGACTAGCGGCCTCGACGGGGAGCTGTTTTTT
few	.	TRBV18	TRBJ2-7	CASRSESYEQYF	TGTGCCAGCCGTAGCGAGTCCTACGAGCAGTACTTC
.	.	TRBV5-5	TRBJ1-2	CATSRVGGGYTF	TGTGCCACCTCCCGGGTAGGTGGTGGCTACACCTTC
few	.	TRBV28	TRBJ1-6	CASSSPGGASPLHF	TGTGCCAGCAGCTCCCCAGGCGGGGCCTCACCCCTCCACTTT
.	TRBD2	TRBV5-1	TRBJ2-7	CASSLDPSGRRQQYF	TGTGCCAGCAGCTTGGACCCTAGCGGCCGTCGGCAGCAGTACTTC
.	TRBD2	TRBV5-1	TRBJ2-1	CASSFGLAGVYNEQFF	TGCGCCAGCAGCTTTGGACTAGCGGGGGTTTACAATGAGCAGTTCTTC
few	.	TRBV5-6	TRBJ1-2	CASSLPRAYGYTF	TGTGCCAGCAGCTTGCCCAGGGCCTATGGCTACACCTTC
few	.	TRBV11-2	TRBJ1-1	CASSQVSGHAFF	TGTGCCAGCAGCCAAGTTTCAGGGCATGCTTTCTTT
.	TRBD1	TRBV6-6	TRBJ1-3	CASSYGGTDSGNTIYF	TGTGCCAGCAGTTATGGAGGGACAGACTCTGGAAACACCATATATTTT
many	.	TRBV19	TRBJ1-2	CASRIRSGANYGYTF	TGTGCCAGTAGGATCCGAAGCGGGGCTAACTATGGCTACACCTTC
few	.	TRBV7-2	TRBJ2-5	CASSLGPLPETQYF	TGTGCCAGCAGCTTAGGGCCGCTCCCCGAGACCCAGTACTTC
few	.	TRBV2	TRBJ2-1	CASRDTLQGAFF	TGTGCCAGCAGAGACACCCTCCAAGGGGCCTTCTTC
many	.	TRBV28	TRBJ1-2	CASSPGHRATGYTF	TGTGCCAGCAGCCCCGGCCACAGGGCCACTGGCTACACCTTC
few	.	TRBV19	TRBJ1-5	CASSRRWNQPQHF	TGTGCCAGTTCGCGGCGGTGGAATCAGCCCCAGCATTTT
few	.	TRBV18	TRBJ2-6	CASSIGAGANVLTF	TGTGCCAGCTCTATAGGGGCTGGGGCCAACGTCCTGACTTTC